The sequence of this TCR beta chain was determined in a study of immune cell composition in non-small cell lung cancer. This CDR3 comprises 14 residues. Notes on the study in general: Clones >0.5% enriched in tumour were rarer in adenocarcinoma (about 35%) than squamous (approximately 75%). Dominant in vivo tumour-associated clones were not shown to share tumour-reactive sequences. TIL tumour reactivity correlated with maximal tumour-associated clone frequency in adenocarcinoma.

The table came from immunoSEQ multiplex PCR; TCRdb's copy has only in-frame clones and leaves some out. The sample holds about 2,500 clones, about four fifths seen once. Concerning this clone itself: Its antigen remains unknown.

The normal lung sample lay at least 3 cm, and maximally far, from the tumour. Input material: non-adjacent lung tissue. The receptor comes from a human donor with non-small cell lung cancer. V and J are TRBV21-1 and TRBJ1-2. TRBV21-1 is a pseudogene locus. CDR3 amino acids: CASSVVGREGGYTF. CDR3 coding DNA: TGTGCCAGCAGCGTAGTTGGCAGGGAGGGCGGCTACACCTTC.